The present TCR beta chain was sequenced within a study of blood T cell repertoires in COVID-19. Study context: Acute-phase and convalescent COVID-19 samples originated in the United States, Italy and Spain.

How the authors handled the data: Estimation of nucleated cell counts relied on the amplification of reference gene primers. Only in-frame clones appear in the TCRdb table, and some are missing; sequencing was by immunoSEQ multiplex PCR. V, J and clone size are those of that table, while D and trimming were read from the DNA. The sample gives under 250,000 clones, roughly 88% of which show up once; under 1.5% is in the top ten. The V gene end was trimmed by 4 bases and the J gene end by 4 bases; junction bases not matched to a gene: 5. The CDR3 spans 15 residues. CDR1 and CDR2 (germline): SGHTA, FQGNSA.

Sequenced: peripheral blood. This TCR derives from an elderly man with acute or convalescent COVID-19. This chain uses TRBV7-2 with TRBJ1-5, with 9 bases identical to TRBD1. In DNA, the CDR3 is TGTGCCAGCAGCTCCACAGGGGGCAGGAATCAGCCCCAGCATTTT. Amino acids: CASSSTGGRNQPQHF.